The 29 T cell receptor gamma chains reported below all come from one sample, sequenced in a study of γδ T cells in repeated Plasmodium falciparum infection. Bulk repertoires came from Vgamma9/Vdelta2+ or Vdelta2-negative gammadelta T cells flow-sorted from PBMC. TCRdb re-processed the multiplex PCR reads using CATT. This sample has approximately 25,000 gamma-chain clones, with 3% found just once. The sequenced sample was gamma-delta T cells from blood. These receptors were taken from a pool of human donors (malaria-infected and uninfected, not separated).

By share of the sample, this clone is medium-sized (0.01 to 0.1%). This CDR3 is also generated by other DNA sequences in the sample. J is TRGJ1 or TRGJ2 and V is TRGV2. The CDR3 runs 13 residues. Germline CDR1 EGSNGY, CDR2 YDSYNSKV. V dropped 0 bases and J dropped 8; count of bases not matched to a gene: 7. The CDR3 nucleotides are TGTGCCACCTGGGACGGGAAGGGCGATAAGAAACTCTTT. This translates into CATWDGKGDKKLF.

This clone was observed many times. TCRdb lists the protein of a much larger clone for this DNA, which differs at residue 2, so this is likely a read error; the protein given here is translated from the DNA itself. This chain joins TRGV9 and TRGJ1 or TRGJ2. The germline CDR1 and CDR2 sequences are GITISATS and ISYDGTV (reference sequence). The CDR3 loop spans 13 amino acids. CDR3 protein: CTLWEWNYYKKLF. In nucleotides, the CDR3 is TGTACCTTGTGGGAGTGGAATTATTATAAGAAACTCTTT.

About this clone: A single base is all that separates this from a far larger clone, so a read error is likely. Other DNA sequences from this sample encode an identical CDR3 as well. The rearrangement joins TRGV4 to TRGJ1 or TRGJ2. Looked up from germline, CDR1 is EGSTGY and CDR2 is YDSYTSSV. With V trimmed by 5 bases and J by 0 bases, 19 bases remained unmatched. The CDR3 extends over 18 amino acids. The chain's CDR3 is CATWGVGVDGVNYYKKLF. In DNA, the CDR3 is TGTGCCACCTGGGGAGTGGGGGTCGATGGAGTGAATTATTATAAGAAACTCTTT.

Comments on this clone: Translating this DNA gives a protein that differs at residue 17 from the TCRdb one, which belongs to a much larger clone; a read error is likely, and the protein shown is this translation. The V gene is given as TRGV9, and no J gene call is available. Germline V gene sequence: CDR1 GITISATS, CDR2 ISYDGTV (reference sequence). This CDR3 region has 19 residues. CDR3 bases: TGTGCCTGCAGCGGGAGTATAAGGGGAGGCGAGTTGGGCAAAAAAATCGAGGTATTT. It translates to CACSGSIRGGELGKKIEVF.

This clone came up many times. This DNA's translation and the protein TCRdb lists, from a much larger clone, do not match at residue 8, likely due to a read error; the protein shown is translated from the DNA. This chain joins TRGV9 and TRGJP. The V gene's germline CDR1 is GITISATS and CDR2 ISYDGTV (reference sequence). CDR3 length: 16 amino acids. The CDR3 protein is CALWRSQGLGKKIKVF. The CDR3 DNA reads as TGTGCCTTGTGGAGAAGTCAAGGGTTGGGCAAAAAAATCAAGGTATTT.

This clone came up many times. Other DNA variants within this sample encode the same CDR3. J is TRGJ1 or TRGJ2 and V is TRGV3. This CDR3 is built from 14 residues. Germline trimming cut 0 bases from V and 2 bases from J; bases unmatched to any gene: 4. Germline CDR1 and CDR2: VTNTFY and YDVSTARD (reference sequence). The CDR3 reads CATWDRPYYYKKLF. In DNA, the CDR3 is TGTGCCACCTGGGACAGGCCCTATTATTATAAGAAACTCTTT.

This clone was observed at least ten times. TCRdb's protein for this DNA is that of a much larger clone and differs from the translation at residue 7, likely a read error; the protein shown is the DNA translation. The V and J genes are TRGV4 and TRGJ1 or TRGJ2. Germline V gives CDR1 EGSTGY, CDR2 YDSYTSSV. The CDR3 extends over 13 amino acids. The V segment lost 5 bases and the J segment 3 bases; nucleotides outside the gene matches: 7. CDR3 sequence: CATWVLCYYKKLF. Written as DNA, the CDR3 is TGTGCCACCTGGGTACTATGTTATTATAAGAAACTCTTT.

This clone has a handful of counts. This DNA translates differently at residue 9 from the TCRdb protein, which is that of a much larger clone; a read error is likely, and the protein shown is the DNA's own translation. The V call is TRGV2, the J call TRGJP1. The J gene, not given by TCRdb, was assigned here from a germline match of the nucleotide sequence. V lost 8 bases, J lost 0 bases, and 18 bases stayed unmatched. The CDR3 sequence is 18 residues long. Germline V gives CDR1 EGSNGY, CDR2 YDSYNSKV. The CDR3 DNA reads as TGTGCCACCTCCCAGATGGCTCTTAGATATACCACTGGTTGGTTCAAGATATTT. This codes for CATSQMALRYTTGWFKIF.

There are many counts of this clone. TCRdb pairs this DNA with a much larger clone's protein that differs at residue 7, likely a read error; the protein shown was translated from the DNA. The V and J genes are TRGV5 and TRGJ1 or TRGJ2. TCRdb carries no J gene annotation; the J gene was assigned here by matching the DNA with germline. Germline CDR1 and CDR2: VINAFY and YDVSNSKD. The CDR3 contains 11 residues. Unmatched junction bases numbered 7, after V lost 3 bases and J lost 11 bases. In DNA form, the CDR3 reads TGTGCCACCTGGGACGGCCTAGAGAAACTCTTT. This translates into CATWDGLEKLF.

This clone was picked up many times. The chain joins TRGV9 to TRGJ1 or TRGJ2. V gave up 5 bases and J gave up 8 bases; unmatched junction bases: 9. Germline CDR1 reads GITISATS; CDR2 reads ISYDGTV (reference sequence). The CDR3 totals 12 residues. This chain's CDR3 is CALWADYHKKLF. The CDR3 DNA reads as TGTGCCTTGTGGGCGGATTACCATAAGAAACTCTTT.

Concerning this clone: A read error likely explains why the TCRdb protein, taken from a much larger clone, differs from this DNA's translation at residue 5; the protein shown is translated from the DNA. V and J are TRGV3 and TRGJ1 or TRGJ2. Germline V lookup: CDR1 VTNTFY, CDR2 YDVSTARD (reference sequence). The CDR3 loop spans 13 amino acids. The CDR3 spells CATWNRRYYKKLF. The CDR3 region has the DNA TGTGCCACCTGGAACAGGCGCTATTATAAGAAACTCTTT.

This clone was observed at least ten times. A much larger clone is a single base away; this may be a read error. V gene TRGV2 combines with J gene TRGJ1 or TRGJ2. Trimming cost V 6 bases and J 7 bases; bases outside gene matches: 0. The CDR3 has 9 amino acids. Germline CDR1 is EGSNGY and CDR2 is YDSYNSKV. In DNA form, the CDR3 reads TGTGCCACCTGGTATAAGAAACTCTTT. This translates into CATWYKKLF.

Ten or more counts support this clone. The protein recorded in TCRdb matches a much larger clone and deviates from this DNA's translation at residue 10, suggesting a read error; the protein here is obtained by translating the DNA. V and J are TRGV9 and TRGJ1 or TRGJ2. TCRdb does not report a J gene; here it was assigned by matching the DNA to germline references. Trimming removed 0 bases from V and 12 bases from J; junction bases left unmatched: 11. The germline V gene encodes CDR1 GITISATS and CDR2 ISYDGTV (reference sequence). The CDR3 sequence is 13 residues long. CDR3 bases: TGTGCCTTGTGGGAGGTGATGAGGAATAGGAAACTCTTT. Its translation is CALWEVMRNRKLF.

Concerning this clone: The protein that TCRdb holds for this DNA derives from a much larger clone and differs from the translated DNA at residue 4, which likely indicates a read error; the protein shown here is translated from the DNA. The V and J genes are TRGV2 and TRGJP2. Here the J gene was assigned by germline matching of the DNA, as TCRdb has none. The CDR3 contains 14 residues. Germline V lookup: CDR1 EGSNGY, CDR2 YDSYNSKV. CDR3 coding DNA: TGTGCCACCCGGGACTGGTATGGTGATTGGATCAAGACGTTT. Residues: CATRDWYGDWIKTF.

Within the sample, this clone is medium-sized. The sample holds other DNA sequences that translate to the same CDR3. CDR3 bases: TGTGCCTTGTGGGAGGTGTGCAAGAAACTCTTT. Protein: CALWEVCKKLF. The J gene is TRGJ1 or TRGJ2, the V gene TRGV9. V shed 0 bases, J shed 10 bases, and the junction held 3 bases outside the gene matches. Germline V gene data show CDR1 as GITISATS and CDR2 as ISYDGTV (reference sequence). The length of the CDR3 is 11 residues.

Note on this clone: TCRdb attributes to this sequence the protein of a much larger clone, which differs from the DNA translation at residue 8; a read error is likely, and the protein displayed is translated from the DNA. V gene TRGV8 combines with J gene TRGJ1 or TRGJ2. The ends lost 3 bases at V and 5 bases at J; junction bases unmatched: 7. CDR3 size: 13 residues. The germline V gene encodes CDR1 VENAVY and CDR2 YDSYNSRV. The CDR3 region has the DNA TGTGCCACCTGGGATCGAGATCATTATAAGAAACTCTTT. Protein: CATWDRDHYKKLF.

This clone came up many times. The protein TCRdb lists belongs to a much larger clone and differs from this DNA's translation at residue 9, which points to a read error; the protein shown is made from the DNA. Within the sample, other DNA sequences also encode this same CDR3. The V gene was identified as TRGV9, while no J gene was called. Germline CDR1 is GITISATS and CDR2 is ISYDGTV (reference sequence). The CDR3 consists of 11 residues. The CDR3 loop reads CALWVRYKELF. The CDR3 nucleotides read TGTGCCTTGTGGGTGAGGTATAAGGAACTCTTT.

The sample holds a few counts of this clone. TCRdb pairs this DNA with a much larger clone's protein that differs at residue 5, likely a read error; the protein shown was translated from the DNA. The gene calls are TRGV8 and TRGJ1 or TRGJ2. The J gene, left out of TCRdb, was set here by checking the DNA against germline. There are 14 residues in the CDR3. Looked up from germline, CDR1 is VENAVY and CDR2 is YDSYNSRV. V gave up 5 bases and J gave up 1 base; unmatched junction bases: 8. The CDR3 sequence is CATWAVSNYYKKLF. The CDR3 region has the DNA TGTGCCACCTGGGCGGTCTCTAATTATTATAAGAAACTCTTT.

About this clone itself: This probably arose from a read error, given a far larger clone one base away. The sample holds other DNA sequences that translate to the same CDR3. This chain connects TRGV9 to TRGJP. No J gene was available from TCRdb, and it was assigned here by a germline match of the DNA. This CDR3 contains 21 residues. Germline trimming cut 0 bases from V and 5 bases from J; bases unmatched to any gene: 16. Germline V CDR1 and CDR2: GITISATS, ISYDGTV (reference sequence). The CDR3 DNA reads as TGTGCCTTGTGGGAGGTGCATGGCTCGGTACGTAAAGAGTTGGGCAAAAAAATCAAGGTATTT. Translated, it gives CALWEVHGSVRKELGKKIKVF.

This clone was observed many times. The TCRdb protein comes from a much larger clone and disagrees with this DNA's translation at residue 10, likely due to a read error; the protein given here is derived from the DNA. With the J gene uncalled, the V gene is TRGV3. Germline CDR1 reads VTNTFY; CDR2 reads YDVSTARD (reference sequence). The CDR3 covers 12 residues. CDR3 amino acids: CATWDRHYKRLF. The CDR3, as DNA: TGTGCCACCTGGGACAGGCACTATAAGAGACTCTTT.

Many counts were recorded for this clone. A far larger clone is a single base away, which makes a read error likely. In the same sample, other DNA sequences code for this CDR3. CDR3 sequence (DNA): TGTGCCTTGTGGTCTGAGGGGTTGGGCAAAAAAATCAAGGTATTT. Protein sequence: CALWSEGLGKKIKVF. The rearrangement joins TRGV9 to TRGJP. The V gene end was trimmed by 6 bases and the J gene end by 9 bases; junction bases not matched to a gene: 8. The germline CDR1 and CDR2 sequences are GITISATS and ISYDGTV (reference sequence). The CDR3 is 15 residues long.

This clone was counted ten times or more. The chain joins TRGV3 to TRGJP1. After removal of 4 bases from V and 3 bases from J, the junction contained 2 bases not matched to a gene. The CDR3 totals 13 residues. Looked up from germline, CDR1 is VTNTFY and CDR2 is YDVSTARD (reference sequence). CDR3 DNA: TGTGCCACCTGGGAACCCACTGGTTGGTTCAAGATATTT. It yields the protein CATWEPTGWFKIF.

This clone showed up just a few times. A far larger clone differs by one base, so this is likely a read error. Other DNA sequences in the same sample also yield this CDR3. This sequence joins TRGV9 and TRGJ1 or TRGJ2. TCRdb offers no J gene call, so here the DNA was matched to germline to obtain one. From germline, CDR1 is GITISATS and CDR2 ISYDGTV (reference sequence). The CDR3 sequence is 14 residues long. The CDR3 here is CALWEVLVDYKKLF. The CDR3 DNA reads TGCGCCTTGTGGGAGGTGCTAGTGGATTATAAGAAACTCTTT.

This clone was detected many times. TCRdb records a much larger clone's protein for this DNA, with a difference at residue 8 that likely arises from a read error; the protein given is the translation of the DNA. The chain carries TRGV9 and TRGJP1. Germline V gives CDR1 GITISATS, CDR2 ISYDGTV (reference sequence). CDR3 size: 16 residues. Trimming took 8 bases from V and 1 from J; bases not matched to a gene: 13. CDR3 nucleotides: TGTGCCTTGTCAACTATGGGGGGTACCACTGGTTGGTTCAAGATATTT. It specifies CALSTMGGTTGWFKIF.

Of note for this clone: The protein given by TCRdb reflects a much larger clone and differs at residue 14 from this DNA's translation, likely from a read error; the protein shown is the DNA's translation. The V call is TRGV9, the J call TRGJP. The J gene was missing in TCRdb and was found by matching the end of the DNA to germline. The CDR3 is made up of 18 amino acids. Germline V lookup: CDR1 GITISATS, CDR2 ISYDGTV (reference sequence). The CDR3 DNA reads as TGTGCCTTGTGTATACCCTGCAGTAAAGAGTTGGGCAAAGAAATCAAGGTATTT. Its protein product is CALCIPCSKELGKEIKVF.

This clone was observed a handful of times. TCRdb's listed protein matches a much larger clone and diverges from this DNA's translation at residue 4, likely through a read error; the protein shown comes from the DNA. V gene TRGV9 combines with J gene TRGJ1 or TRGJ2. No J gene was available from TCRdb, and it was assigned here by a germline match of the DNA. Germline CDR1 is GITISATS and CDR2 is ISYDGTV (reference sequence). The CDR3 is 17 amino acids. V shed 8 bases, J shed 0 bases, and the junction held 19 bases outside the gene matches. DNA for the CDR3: TGTGCCTTGTATCTCCACAACCGACAACCGAATTATTATAAGAAACTCTTT. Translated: CALYLHNRQPNYYKKLF.

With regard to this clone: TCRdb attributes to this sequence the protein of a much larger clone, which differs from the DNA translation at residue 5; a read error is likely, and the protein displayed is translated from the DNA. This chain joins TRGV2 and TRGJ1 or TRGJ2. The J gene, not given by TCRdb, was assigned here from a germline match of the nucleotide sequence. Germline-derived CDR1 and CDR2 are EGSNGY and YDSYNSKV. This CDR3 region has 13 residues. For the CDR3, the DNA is TGTGCCACCTGGAACGGGAAGGGCGATAAGAAACTCTTT. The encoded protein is CATWNGKGDKKLF.

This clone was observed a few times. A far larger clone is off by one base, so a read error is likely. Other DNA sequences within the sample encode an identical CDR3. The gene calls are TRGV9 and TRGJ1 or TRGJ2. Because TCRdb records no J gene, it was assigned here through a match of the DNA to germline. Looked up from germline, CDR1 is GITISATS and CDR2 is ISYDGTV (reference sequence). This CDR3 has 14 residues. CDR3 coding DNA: TGTGCCCTGTGGGAGGCAACTCTTTATTATAAGAAACTCTTT. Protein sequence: CALWEATLYYKKLF.

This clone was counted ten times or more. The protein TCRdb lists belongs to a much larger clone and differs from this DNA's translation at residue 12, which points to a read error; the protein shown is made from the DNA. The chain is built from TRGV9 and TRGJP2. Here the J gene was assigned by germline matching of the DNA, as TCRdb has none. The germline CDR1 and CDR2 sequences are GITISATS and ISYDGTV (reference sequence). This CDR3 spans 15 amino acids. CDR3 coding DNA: TGTGCCTTGTGGGAGCCCAAGGGTAGTGATTGGACCAAGACGTTT. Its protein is CALWEPKGSDWTKTF.